This note documents a single T cell receptor beta chain sequence. A single count supports this clone. This receptor's antigen is unknown. No quality values exist for individual bases; no much larger clone is one base distant. This sample is part of a study of cytomegalovirus exposure and HLA in healthy donors (dated by TCRdb to about 2017). Describing the broader study: In an earlier analysis of roughly 500 of the donors, 250 to 350 Gb of sequence data and 120 million or so unique TCR beta sequences from roughly 200 million T cells were reported. Both class I and class II loci were covered by HLA typing, at four-digit resolution. Alongside the repertoire data, information on donor age, sex, ethnicity and CMV serostatus was compiled. Among some 400 genotyped donors of the cohort, an average of roughly 230,000 unique TCR beta nucleotide sequences was sequenced per donor, of which about 18% were non-productive. To study patterns of TCR occurrence, a later analysis re-analyzed previously published TCR beta repertoires from 550 to 800 donors and added high-resolution HLA genotyping. The study used immunosequencing to profile the T cell repertoires of 670 or so subjects and linked those repertoires to cytomegalovirus serostatus. An early release covering 500 to 750 HLA-typed donors comprised approximately 290 gigabases of sequencing data and some 79 million unique TCR sequences. Every repertoire in the discovery cohort had been generated on one and the same sequencing platform. Roughly 5 DR-DQ haplotypes were handled as single units for association and clustering, since linkage in the cohort was strong. To predict cytomegalovirus infection status, the study brought together high-throughput TCR immunosequencing, statistical association of individual TCRs with disease status, and machine learning. The genetic ancestry cluster associated with self-reported Caucasian donors included 70% to 85% of the approximately 410 genotyped donors. An earlier analysis of several hundred of the donors applied high-throughput TCR beta sequencing to assess whether each TCR beta V gene segment acted as functional or pseudogenic. Genome-wide SNP genotypes for about 65% of the roughly 670 donors were used in a later genetic analysis, which treated that subset as a discovery cohort. The number of donors typed differed by locus, with 629-630 for A, B, C, DRB1 and DQB1, roughly 520 for DQA1, 600 to 610 for DPA1, and some 440 for DPB1. A separate validation cohort of roughly 110 different subjects was used in addition to the 666-subject first cohort. The aim of the study was to test whether cataloging public T cell receptors could identify signatures of past pathogen exposure. In the later analysis, no new phenotypic data were used to find candidate immune exposures; instead, reliance was placed on TCR beta sequences and their occurrence across donors. On the study overall, not on this receptor specifically: In both the original and validation cohorts, the classifier was reported to diagnose cytomegalovirus status with high specificity and sensitivity. The sequencing pipeline was judged likely to have produced a cluster of highly shared sequence variants as a technical artifact. Strong co-occurrence of HLA alleles, especially DR and DQ, made assigning TCR associations to individual alleles difficult. The authors suggested that the approach could potentially be extended to other disease states and immunological phenotypes. A further reported finding was that TCR beta sequences accurately predicted the HLA-A and HLA-B alleles for most subjects in the first cohort. In a later genetic analysis, fewer N-insertions in productive TCRs were reported among donors in an Asian-associated ancestry cluster than the roughly 710-donor mean. According to a later analysis, parvovirus B19, influenza, CMV and Epstein-Barr virus appeared linked to several top co-occurrence clusters. Compared with equally common non-associated chains, HLA-associated TCR beta chains in a later analysis were more clonally expanded and had lower generation probabilities. For the cohort, immune exposure information was limited to CMV serostatus. A later genetic analysis associated a missense DCLRE1C variant with V-gene and J-gene trimming of TCR beta chains, and an independent cohort replicated the association. Because counts were too low, fewer than 20 rarely observed V segments, including chromosome 9 orphons, were excluded from the earlier analysis of several hundred of the donors. Because some donors lacked HLA typing at each locus, the association tests relied only on the typed subset. Some IMGT-functional V segments, including TRBV6-2 and TRBV6-3, could not be distinguished by the 87-base-pair reads and were therefore excluded. In this cohort, only TCR beta chains were sequenced, and detectable features were limited by the absence of alpha or paired-chain data. Across donors, most TCR sequences were observed very rarely, whereas some public TCRs were present in many individuals. According to a later analysis, TCR association rates differed among HLA loci, with DRB1 alleles showing the most associated TCRs and HLA-C alleles showing the fewest. In the study, about 150 TCR beta chains were listed as associated with cytomegalovirus. Three of the identified cytomegalovirus-associated TCR beta chains were confirmed in vitro to be specific for cytomegalovirus antigens. Roughly uniform sequencing depth across donors was assumed in presence/absence analyses, although this assumption may not hold. At a false discovery rate of 0.05, a later analysis linked some 18,000 TCR beta sequences to specific HLA alleles. Linkage disequilibrium might explain the correlated functional status among segregating V segments, but an unknown experimental factor could not be excluded. A later analysis found that most CMV-associated TCR beta chains appeared HLA-restricted, with HLA associations seemingly driven largely by CMV exposure. In an earlier analysis of over 550 of the donors, most TCR beta V segments were observed in productive rearrangements about 90% or about 30% of the time, broadly matching IMGT annotations.

Receptor libraries were prepared by the immunoSEQ multiplex PCR assay. For the multiplex PCR, a mixture combining 60 forward primers for TCR Vbeta segments and 13 reverse primers for TCR Jbeta segments was used. A multiplex PCR assay on genomic DNA amplified the CDR3 region of rearranged TCR beta genes. The amplified TCR beta libraries were sequenced on the Illumina HiSeq System as 87-base-pair reads. Per the original workflow: Across the 640 or so repertoires, a later analysis counted some 80 million unique TCR beta chains, 8.5 million to 12 million of which were shared by at least two donors. A nearest-neighbor algorithm error-corrected the raw reads and collapsed the reads into unique sequences, merging closely related sequences to remove PCR and sequencing errors. Alignment of CDR3 sequences to IMGT reference sequences was used to assign V, D and J gene segments. For a sequence to be retained, a match of at least six nucleotides to both a V gene segment and a J gene segment was required. Rearrangements were classified as productive when the CDR3 lacked stop codons and remained in frame with V and J, and all other rearrangements were classified as non-productive. CDR3 was defined according to IMGT convention as the region running from the second conserved V-encoded cysteine to the conserved J-encoded phenylalanine. In an earlier analysis of 587 of the donors, sequences lacking an unambiguous match to a single V gene segment were excluded. An earlier analysis of almost 600 of the donors classified V segments as functional when productive rearrangements were above 56.7% and as segregating when the standard deviation between donors was above 5%. A statistical classification framework was developed to diagnose cytomegalovirus status using the catalog of TCR beta chain sequences. A later analysis assigned V and J genes by comparing TCR nucleotide sequences with IMGT/GENE-DB human TR gene sequences. A later analysis assigned CDR3 sequences and most-parsimonious VDJ recombination scenarios with the TCRdist pipeline. In a later analysis, each TCR beta chain was defined by its CDR3 amino acid sequence together with its V-gene family, and reads without a unique V-gene family were excluded. A later analysis removed 600 or so highly shared, low-generation-probability nucleotide sequences to deal with suspected cross-contamination and a sequencing artifact. In a later analysis, a clonal expansion index for each public chain was calculated from normalized within-repertoire ranks of inferred template counts. In a later analysis, generation probabilities were computed using a VDJ recombination model fitted to out-of-frame rearrangements, and the results were checked against IGoR. In a later analysis, hypergeometric tests were used to score TCR-TCR, TCR-HLA and TCR-CMV co-occurrence, with a repertoire-size bias correction applied to TCR pairs. In a later analysis, false discovery rates were estimated by permuting HLA or CMV assignments 20 times. In a later analysis, co-occurring TCRs were grouped using DBSCAN, with TCRdist sequence similarity added in when clustering inside HLA-allele-positive subsets. Repertoires with fewer than 30,000 or more than 120,000 public chains, plus five repertoires with anomalous nucleotide sharing, were excluded from co-occurrence clustering. What TCRdb holds here is the immuneACCESS table cut down to in-frame rearrangements. Part of the clones is not present; checked against another copy, under half of the missing clones reflect an unresolved V gene, and the others are unexplained. Clonal size and the V and J genes are those of that table, whereas D and trimming came from the DNA. The sample table shows fewer than 120,000 clones, and around 76% are seen once. The ten largest account for 13% of the sample.

The cohort was made up of hundreds of healthy bone marrow donors. All cohort members were sampled while nominally healthy, although unrecorded immune exposures were likely present. The donor tested CMV seropositive, placing the donor among the approximately 290 seropositive members of the cohort. A peripheral blood sample was provided by each donor, and peripheral blood mononuclear cells were used for TCR beta sequencing. The Qiagen DNeasy Blood Extraction Kit was used to extract genomic DNA from the blood cell samples. The CDR3 measures 15 amino acids from cysteine to phenylalanine. CDR3 DNA is the only sequence kept; it has 45 bases, read in frame from the first base. V is pared back by 7 bases and J by 5 bases, with 20 bases lying between the germline termini. As encoded in the germline V gene, CDR1 is SGHTA while CDR2 is FQGNSA.

In this chain, TRBV7-2 is recombined with TRBJ1-1; the D gene identity is not certain. The sequence came from a man in his thirties or forties in good health and CMV-seropositive. Sequenced input: PBMCs. The CDR3 is CASTSWRVRETEAFF. The DNA is as follows: TGTGCCAGCACCTCCTGGAGGGTTAGGGAAACTGAAGCTTTCTTT.